Given below is one T cell receptor beta chain in context. This record belongs to a study of blood T cells in healthy people across ages. Germline CDR1 reads SGHAT; CDR2 reads FQNNGV. This CDR3 has 15 amino acids. Trimming took 0 bases from V and 3 from J; bases not matched to a gene: 5. With a J-beta primer mix and a sample-barcoded 5' primer, a second PCR ran about 7 to 12 cycles. TCRdb re-called the 5' RACE reads with MiXCR, one entry per CDR3 protein. The data show approximately 1,000,000 distinct CDR3 sequences, under 45% seen once. The gene calls are TRBV11-2 and TRBJ2-7; 7 bases match TRBD1. The sequencing input was blood. The sequence was collected from a woman aged 60 to 75 in good health. The CDR3 nucleotides are TGTGCCAGCAGCTTAGATCCGACAGGGTACTACGAGCAGTACTTC. Protein: CASSLDPTGYYEQYF.